This T cell receptor beta chain was captured by sequencing in a study of post-analysis software for immune sequencing data. Study summary: Recorded subtypes: relapsing-remitting, secondary progressive, progressive-relapsing; some patients unannotated. Findings of the study overall: Controls showed lower frequencies than patients for roughly five TRBV segments, and TRBV5-6, TRBV5-1 and TRBV20-1 were among these.

This clonotype has a handful of counts. Its specificity is unknown. The TCR beta cDNA libraries carried unique molecular identifiers. A single record per CDR3 protein comes from TCRdb applying MiXCR to the PCR reads. The table has roughly 600,000 distinct CDR3 sequences, around 44% seen once. From germline, CDR1 is MGHRA and CDR2 YSYEKL. The CDR3 has 18 amino acids. The V end lost 2 bases, the J end lost 7 bases, and 24 bases lay between the germline ends. The chain combines TRBV4-1 with TRBJ2-1, with TRBD2 as a possible D gene (6 bases). Sequencing used blood. The TCR comes from a girl aged 10-17 years with multiple sclerosis. CDR3: CASSQLAGGRELWNEQFF. The CDR3 DNA reads as TGCGCCAGCAGCCAACTCGCAGGCGGTCGGGAGCTTTGGAATGAGCAGTTCTTC.